This TCR beta chain was obtained from a study of shared clonotypes between healthy human individuals. Sequencing used immunoSEQ multiplex PCR; TCRdb keeps in-frame clones, though not all of them. Of a few million clones in the sample, approximately 94% were seen once. This CDR3 comprises 15 residues. V lost 5 bases and J 4 bases, leaving 18 bases between the germline ends. Germline CDR1 is SGHTA and CDR2 is FQGNSA. The chain joins TRBV7-2 to TRBJ2-7; D perhaps matches TRBD2 (6 bases). The sequence was collected from a young man in good health. The sample was naive CD4+ T cells sorted from blood. Specified subset: CD45RA+ positively selected. CDR3 loop: CASSRPGNGRYEQYF. The CDR3 nucleotides read TGTGCCAGCAGCCGCCCAGGGAACGGGAGATACGAGCAGTACTTC.